A selection of T cell receptor beta chains follows, all from one sample in a study of blood T cell repertoires in COVID-19. The protocol was immunoSEQ multiplex PCR, while the TCRdb copy is restricted to in-frame clones and leaves out a portion. The table includes under 150,000 clones, about four fifths detected once. The specimen was peripheral blood. All receptors come from a man aged 35-49 years with active or convalescent COVID-19. Each CDR3 is given with its conserved first and last residue. D genes are given only for firm matches. Rows give clone size only sometimes, using once, few, many, or a class for an expanded clone.

abundance: -
j_gene: TRBJ1-6
v_gene: TRBV2
d_gene: TRBD1
CDR3aa: CASRLRDRNNSPLHF
CDR3nt: TGTGCCAGCAGACTCAGGGACAGAAATAATTCACCCCTCCACTTT

abundance: -
j_gene: TRBJ2-7
v_gene: TRBV6-6
d_gene: TRBD2
CDR3aa: CASSYTDGGGEQYF
CDR3nt: TGTGCCAGCAGTTACACCGACGGGGGAGGGGAGCAGTACTTC

abundance: -
j_gene: TRBJ2-1
v_gene: TRBV20-1
d_gene: TRBD2
CDR3aa: CSASASSGGGEQFF
CDR3nt: TGCAGTGCTAGTGCGTCTAGCGGGGGGGGTGAGCAGTTCTTC

abundance: -
j_gene: TRBJ1-1
v_gene: TRBV5-4
d_gene: -
CDR3aa: CASSLTGRRGDTEAFF
CDR3nt: TGTGCCAGCAGCTTGACGGGCAGGCGGGGAGACACTGAAGCTTTCTTT

abundance: -
j_gene: TRBJ2-3
v_gene: TRBV2
d_gene: -
CDR3aa: CASRSGTDTQYF
CDR3nt: TGTGCCAGCAGATCTGGCACAGATACGCAGTATTTT

abundance: -
j_gene: TRBJ2-1
v_gene: TRBV5-1
d_gene: TRBD1
CDR3aa: CASSPGTGDHQFF
CDR3nt: TGCGCCAGCAGCCCCGGGACAGGGGACCATCAGTTCTTC

abundance: -
j_gene: TRBJ1-2
v_gene: TRBV11-2
d_gene: TRBD1
CDR3aa: CASSLAGQGRNYGYTF
CDR3nt: TGTGCCAGCAGCTTAGCGGGACAGGGGAGGAACTATGGCTACACCTTC

abundance: -
j_gene: TRBJ2-1
v_gene: TRBV5-1
d_gene: TRBD2
CDR3aa: CASSPPLAGDYNEQFF
CDR3nt: TGCGCCAGCAGCCCGCCTCTAGCGGGGGATTACAATGAGCAGTTCTTC

abundance: -
j_gene: TRBJ2-4
v_gene: TRBV7-8
d_gene: -
CDR3aa: CASSLGPHPPNIQYF
CDR3nt: TGTGCCAGCAGCTTGGGGCCACACCCTCCAAACATTCAGTACTTC

abundance: -
j_gene: TRBJ1-6
v_gene: TRBV28
d_gene: -
CDR3aa: CASTRERGDYSPLHF
CDR3nt: TGTGCCAGCACCCGTGAAAGGGGCGATTATTCACCCCTCCACTTT

abundance: -
j_gene: TRBJ2-5
v_gene: TRBV7-9
d_gene: TRBD1
CDR3aa: CASSLQGAGQETQYF
CDR3nt: TGTGCCAGCAGCTTACAGGGGGCCGGCCAAGAGACCCAGTACTTC

abundance: -
j_gene: TRBJ1-4
v_gene: TRBV3-1/TRBV3-2
d_gene: TRBD1
CDR3aa: CASSHRQGLGEKLFF
CDR3nt: TGTGCCAGCAGCCACCGACAGGGGCTGGGAGAAAAACTGTTTTTT

abundance: -
j_gene: TRBJ2-7
v_gene: TRBV7-2
d_gene: TRBD1
CDR3aa: CASSAQQGLYEQYF
CDR3nt: TGTGCCAGCAGCGCGCAACAGGGGCTATACGAGCAGTACTTC

abundance: -
j_gene: TRBJ1-3
v_gene: TRBV5-1
d_gene: -
CDR3aa: CASSLQALSSGNTIYF
CDR3nt: TGCGCCAGCAGCTTGCAGGCCCTAAGCTCTGGAAACACCATATATTTT

abundance: -
j_gene: TRBJ2-3
v_gene: TRBV6-4
d_gene: TRBD2
CDR3aa: CASSGTSGGPDTQYF
CDR3nt: TGTGCCAGCAGTGGGACTAGCGGGGGCCCAGATACGCAGTATTTT

abundance: once
j_gene: TRBJ2-2
v_gene: TRBV6-6
d_gene: -
CDR3aa: CASLSRGTYGTGELFF
CDR3nt: TGTGCCAGCCTCTCTAGAGGAACTTACGGCACCGGGGAGCTGTTTTTT

abundance: -
j_gene: TRBJ1-4
v_gene: TRBV5-1
d_gene: TRBD1
CDR3aa: CASSSQGAVNEKLFF
CDR3nt: TGCGCCAGCAGCTCACAGGGGGCCGTTAATGAAAAACTGTTTTTT

abundance: -
j_gene: TRBJ1-2
v_gene: TRBV18
d_gene: TRBD1
CDR3aa: CASSPGQPAYGYTF
CDR3nt: TGTGCCAGCTCACCGGGACAGCCTGCCTATGGCTACACCTTC

abundance: -
j_gene: TRBJ2-7
v_gene: TRBV7-9
d_gene: TRBD1
CDR3aa: CASSLESRGITYEQYF
CDR3nt: TGTGCCAGCAGCTTAGAATCCAGGGGGATTACCTACGAGCAGTACTTC

abundance: -
j_gene: TRBJ1-4
v_gene: TRBV30
d_gene: TRBD1
CDR3aa: CAREGQGIGEKLFF
CDR3nt: TGTGCCAGGGAGGGACAGGGGATAGGGGAAAAACTGTTTTTT

abundance: once
j_gene: TRBJ1-2
v_gene: TRBV10-1
d_gene: -
CDR3aa: CASSDGGSYGYTF
CDR3nt: TGCGCCAGCAGTGACGGGGGGTCCTATGGCTACACCTTC

abundance: -
j_gene: TRBJ1-1
v_gene: TRBV27
d_gene: -
CDR3aa: CASSLHLNTEAFF
CDR3nt: TGTGCCAGCAGTCTCCACTTGAACACTGAAGCTTTCTTT

abundance: -
j_gene: TRBJ2-7
v_gene: TRBV27
d_gene: -
CDR3aa: CASSLNFWEEQYF
CDR3nt: TGTGCCAGCAGTTTAAATTTCTGGGAGGAGCAGTACTTC

abundance: -
j_gene: TRBJ2-1
v_gene: TRBV10-3
d_gene: TRBD2
CDR3aa: CAIGASGDNEQFF
CDR3nt: TGTGCCATCGGGGCTAGCGGGGACAATGAGCAGTTCTTC

abundance: -
j_gene: TRBJ2-6
v_gene: TRBV7-2
d_gene: -
CDR3aa: CASSPEGSGANVLTF
CDR3nt: TGTGCCAGCAGCCCTGAGGGCTCTGGGGCCAACGTCCTGACTTTC

abundance: -
j_gene: TRBJ1-5
v_gene: TRBV2
d_gene: -
CDR3aa: CASSTDSNQPQHF
CDR3nt: TGTGCCAGCAGTACAGATAGCAATCAGCCCCAGCATTTT

abundance: -
j_gene: TRBJ2-1
v_gene: TRBV5-1
d_gene: TRBD1
CDR3aa: CASSTGTGGYNEQFF
CDR3nt: TGCGCCAGCAGCACCGGGACAGGGGGATACAATGAGCAGTTCTTC

abundance: -
j_gene: TRBJ2-2
v_gene: TRBV5-6
d_gene: TRBD2
CDR3aa: CASSFSGRNTGELFF
CDR3nt: TGTGCCAGCAGCTTTAGCGGGCGGAACACCGGGGAGCTGTTTTTT

abundance: -
j_gene: TRBJ1-1
v_gene: TRBV18
d_gene: TRBD1
CDR3aa: CASSSGQAPNTEAFF
CDR3nt: TGTGCCAGCTCCTCCGGACAGGCACCAAACACTGAAGCTTTCTTT

abundance: -
j_gene: TRBJ1-5
v_gene: TRBV12-5
d_gene: -
CDR3aa: CASGLVLGREGQPQHF
CDR3nt: TGTGCTAGTGGTTTGGTACTAGGCAGGGAGGGTCAGCCCCAGCATTTT

abundance: -
j_gene: TRBJ1-1
v_gene: TRBV10-2
d_gene: -
CDR3aa: CASSETVNTEAFF
CDR3nt: TGCGCCAGCAGTGAAACAGTGAACACTGAAGCTTTCTTT

abundance: -
j_gene: TRBJ2-3
v_gene: TRBV6-5
d_gene: -
CDR3aa: CASRRIDSDTQYF
CDR3nt: TGTGCCAGCAGGAGAATAGACTCGGATACGCAGTATTTT

abundance: -
j_gene: TRBJ1-5
v_gene: TRBV11-2
d_gene: -
CDR3aa: CASSLTGQGQPQHF
CDR3nt: TGTGCCAGCAGCTTAACAGGGCAAGGACAGCCCCAGCATTTT

abundance: once
j_gene: TRBJ2-7
v_gene: TRBV7-2
d_gene: TRBD2
CDR3aa: CASSLAASGKKSSYEQYF
CDR3nt: TGTGCCAGCAGCTTAGCGGCTAGCGGGAAAAAAAGCTCCTACGAGCAGTACTTC

abundance: -
j_gene: TRBJ1-1
v_gene: TRBV18
d_gene: TRBD1
CDR3aa: CASSPRGDREAFF
CDR3nt: TGTGCCAGCTCACCACGGGGGGACAGGGAAGCTTTCTTT

abundance: -
j_gene: TRBJ1-3
v_gene: TRBV7-2
d_gene: -
CDR3aa: CASSLGTGINTIYF
CDR3nt: TGTGCCAGCAGCTTAGGCACAGGGATAAACACCATATATTTT

abundance: -
j_gene: TRBJ1-5
v_gene: TRBV19
d_gene: TRBD1
CDR3aa: CATASRGRGGNQPQHF
CDR3nt: TGTGCCACAGCGAGCAGGGGGCGCGGGGGCAATCAGCCCCAGCATTTT

abundance: -
j_gene: TRBJ1-1
v_gene: TRBV5-1
d_gene: -
CDR3aa: CASSPRGGNTEAFF
CDR3nt: TGCGCCAGCAGCCCTAGGGGGGGGAACACTGAAGCTTTCTTT

abundance: -
j_gene: TRBJ1-4
v_gene: TRBV3-1/TRBV3-2
d_gene: -
CDR3aa: CASSQLGEKLFF
CDR3nt: TGTGCCAGCAGCCAATTGGGCGAAAAACTGTTTTTT

abundance: -
j_gene: TRBJ2-7
v_gene: TRBV6-5
d_gene: -
CDR3aa: CASSYGGLKNEQYF
CDR3nt: TGTGCCAGCAGTTACGGGGGGTTGAAGAACGAGCAGTACTTC

abundance: -
j_gene: TRBJ1-3
v_gene: TRBV18
d_gene: -
CDR3aa: CASSPGGINGNTIYF
CDR3nt: TGTGCCAGCTCACCAGGGGGGATAAACGGAAACACCATATATTTT

abundance: -
j_gene: TRBJ2-2
v_gene: TRBV5-1
d_gene: -
CDR3aa: CASSITAGLNTGELFF
CDR3nt: TGCGCCAGCAGCATTACCGCCGGGTTGAACACCGGGGAGCTGTTTTTT

abundance: -
j_gene: TRBJ2-7
v_gene: TRBV20-1
d_gene: -
CDR3aa: CSARDDTEQYF
CDR3nt: TGCAGTGCTAGAGACGACACCGAGCAGTACTTC

abundance: once
j_gene: TRBJ1-6
v_gene: TRBV4-3
d_gene: -
CDR3aa: CASSQDHPGSSYNSPLHF
CDR3nt: TGCGCCAGCAGCCAAGATCATCCAGGTAGCTCCTATAATTCACCCCTCCACTTT

abundance: once
j_gene: TRBJ1-5
v_gene: TRBV2
d_gene: -
CDR3aa: CASSENYSNQPQHF
CDR3nt: TGTGCCAGCAGTGAAAACTATAGCAATCAGCCCCAGCATTTT

abundance: once
j_gene: TRBJ2-5
v_gene: TRBV4-1
d_gene: -
CDR3aa: CASSLSVGGPGETQYF
CDR3nt: TGCGCCAGCAGCCTGTCTGTCGGGGGACCGGGAGAGACCCAGTACTTC

abundance: -
j_gene: TRBJ2-1
v_gene: TRBV29-1
d_gene: -
CDR3aa: CSVDVRRGSSYNEQFF
CDR3nt: TGCAGCGTTGACGTTCGGAGGGGCAGCTCCTACAATGAGCAGTTCTTC

abundance: few
j_gene: TRBJ1-2
v_gene: TRBV6-1
d_gene: TRBD1
CDR3aa: CASSERFWDRGGNTF
CDR3nt: TGTGCCAGCAGTGAAAGGTTTTGGGACAGGGGGGGAAACACCTTC

abundance: -
j_gene: TRBJ1-1
v_gene: TRBV7-9
d_gene: -
CDR3aa: CASSDDSKAEAFF
CDR3nt: TGTGCCAGCAGCGACGACAGCAAGGCTGAAGCTTTCTTT

abundance: -
j_gene: TRBJ1-4
v_gene: TRBV6-6
d_gene: TRBD1
CDR3aa: CASRRDSDNEKLFF
CDR3nt: TGTGCCAGCAGGAGGGACAGTGATAATGAAAAACTGTTTTTT

abundance: -
j_gene: TRBJ1-6
v_gene: TRBV2
d_gene: TRBD1
CDR3aa: CASRGQGGTNSPLHF
CDR3nt: TGTGCCAGCAGGGGCCAGGGGGGTACTAATTCACCCCTCCACTTT